Described below is a single T cell receptor beta chain sequence and its context. Only a few counts were recorded for this clonotype. Its recognized antigen is unknown. Per-base quality was not reported, and no clone a single base away is much larger than it. Ophthalmopathy patients had moderately to severely active disease, Clinical Activity Score of at least 3, NOSPECS grade of at least 4, and duration under 3 months. Exclusion was applied to patients with uncontrolled infections, other autoimmune diseases, pregnancy or lactation. Diagnoses were established on the basis of clinical symptoms, serum thyroxine and TRAb, thyroid ultrasound, and orbital computed tomography. Ficoll-Paque density gradient centrifugation was used to isolate PBMCs from about 9.4 ml of fresh peripheral blood. Trizol reagent was used to extract total RNA, and RNA quality was then checked on an Agilent 2100 Bioanalyzer. TCR beta CDR3 regions were amplified from RNA transcripts. The first round of RT-PCR for the TCR CDR3 was performed with the HTBI primer set and the Qiagen OneStep RT-PCR kit. Libraries were constructed in a second round of multiplex PCR, after which size selection and purification were carried out. The libraries were sequenced on an Illumina HiSeq2000 using paired-end 100 bp reads. In the paper's pipeline: Raw data were processed with SOAPnuke, discarding reads with adapters, uncalled bases, mean Phred below 15, or no exact constant-primer or identifier match. High-quality paired reads were merged with COPE v1.2.5, and unique nucleotide sequences were defined as clonotypes. MiTCR v1.1 was used to align the clonotypes against IMGT TRBV, TRBD and TRBJ reference segments. The analysis was restricted to V-J combinations with a frequency above 0.0001, which together covered approximately 99% of the repertoires. A TCS score was defined as the ratio between F50 (clonal expansion) and ExV (chaos), using BLOSUM62-based TCRdist between CDR3 peptides within each V-J. Welch's t-statistics and random forest reduced 450 to 600 V-J features to 13, which were used in a naive Bayes classifier (R e1071). The Morisita-Horn index was used to measure how similar the thyroid and blood repertoires were. The raw public reads went through TCRdb reprocessing: fastp at Q25, MiXCR clone calling, in-frame beta chains kept. Identical CDR3 proteins give one entry, which carries the most common genes and DNA. TCRdb, not the original authors, processed these V and J calls. The table for this sample lists fewer than 650,000 distinct CDR3 sequences; roughly 14% of them were counted only once. The top ten clones comprise around 4.5% of the sample.

Inclusive of the bounding cysteine and phenylalanine, the CDR3 is 16 residues long. The retained sequence is limited to the CDR3, 48 bases, with the frame set at the first base. V and J are truncated by 0 bases and 5 bases respectively, leaving an intervening sequence of 14 bases. The CDR1 and CDR2 encoded by the germline V gene are SGHRS and YFSETQ. The data derive from a study of T cells in Graves' hyperthyroidism and ophthalmopathy (dated by TCRdb to the late 2010s). Study-wide context: Peripheral blood samples were taken at initial diagnosis, before any treatment was given. To identify TCR V-J signatures that set the groups apart, the researchers used a discovery cohort of 90 to 100 patients, made up of under 50 with Graves' ophthalmopathy and 55 to 65 with stable Graves' hyperthyroidism. Whether ophthalmopathy could be predicted prospectively was tested in an independent validation cohort made up of 18 to 20 hyperthyroidism patients plus 17 patients who later progressed to ophthalmopathy. The roughly 100 discovery patients were randomly divided into training and test sets at a 7:3 ratio. In addition, the study compared T-cell repertoires in thyroid tissue and in blood from roughly six Graves' hyperthyroidism patients. After blood sampling, hyperthyroidism patients were treated with methimazole at a starting dose of 30 mg daily, and ophthalmopathy patients were treated with high-dose intravenous methylprednisolone. The paper describes TCR Vbeta CDR3 sequencing of 120 to 150 peripheral blood samples, made up of 43 ophthalmopathy patients, more than 70 hyperthyroidism patients and 17 progressor patients.

Here is what the overall study found, with its caveats: Sample size was not statistically predetermined, and blinding of investigators to group allocation was not performed. Blood samples also contained most of the expanded thyroid clonotypes (frequency above 0.001), which suggests that blood repertoires may reflect thyroid immune responses. A model built on a 13 V-J signature distinguished ophthalmopathy from stable hyperthyroidism, reaching roughly 88% sensitivity and approximately 81% specificity in cross-validation and 80%/75% in testing. In validation, the model predicted progression to ophthalmopathy a median of roughly 6.1 months before onset, with about 71% sensitivity and nearly 75% specificity.

The receptor chain draws on TRBV5-1 and TRBJ1-4; no D gene call is confident. Sequenced: blood. The receptor was isolated from a woman aged 40 to 50 with Graves' ophthalmopathy. This receptor has the CDR3 CASSLAAGGGNEKLFF. The DNA is as follows: TGCGCCAGCAGCTTGGCGGCGGGAGGCGGGAATGAAAAACTGTTTTTT.